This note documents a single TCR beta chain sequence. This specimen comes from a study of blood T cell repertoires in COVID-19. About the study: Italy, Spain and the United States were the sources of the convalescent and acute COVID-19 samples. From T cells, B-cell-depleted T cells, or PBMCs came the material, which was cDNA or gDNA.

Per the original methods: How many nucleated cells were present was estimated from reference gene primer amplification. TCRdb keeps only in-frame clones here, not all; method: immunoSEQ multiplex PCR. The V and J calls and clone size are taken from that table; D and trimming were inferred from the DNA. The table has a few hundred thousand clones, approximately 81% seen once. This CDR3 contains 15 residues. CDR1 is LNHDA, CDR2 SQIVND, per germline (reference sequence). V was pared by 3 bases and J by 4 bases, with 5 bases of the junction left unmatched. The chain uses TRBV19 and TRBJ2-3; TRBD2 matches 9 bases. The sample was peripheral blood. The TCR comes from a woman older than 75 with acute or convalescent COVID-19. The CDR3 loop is CASSIGRGGPDTQYF. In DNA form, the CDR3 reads TGTGCCAGTAGTATTGGGCGGGGGGGCCCAGATACGCAGTATTTT.